The T cell receptor (beta chain) under discussion was sequenced for a study of spatial heterogeneity in lung cancer. This clonotype was seen repeatedly, ten times or more. Noted time point: blood at routine non-recurrence follow-up after resection. The CDR3 spans 14 residues. CDR1 LGHDT and CDR2 YNNKEL come from the germline V gene (reference sequence). Trimming at V came to 4 bases and at J to 6 bases, leaving 5 bases not matched to a gene. MiXCR was run by TCRdb on the 5' RACE reads, yielding one entry per CDR3 protein. The repertoire holds over 70,000 distinct CDR3 sequences, about 9.5% seen once, with approximately 2% in the top ten.

The chain recombines TRBV3-1 with TRBJ2-4; TRBD2 aligns across 8 bases. This TCR was recovered from a female donor with early-stage non-small cell lung cancer. Sequencing was performed on PBMCs, taken at follow-up. In DNA form, the CDR3 reads TGTGCCAGCAGCCCCGGGACTAGTTTAAACATTCAGTACTTC. Its translation: CASSPGTSLNIQYF.